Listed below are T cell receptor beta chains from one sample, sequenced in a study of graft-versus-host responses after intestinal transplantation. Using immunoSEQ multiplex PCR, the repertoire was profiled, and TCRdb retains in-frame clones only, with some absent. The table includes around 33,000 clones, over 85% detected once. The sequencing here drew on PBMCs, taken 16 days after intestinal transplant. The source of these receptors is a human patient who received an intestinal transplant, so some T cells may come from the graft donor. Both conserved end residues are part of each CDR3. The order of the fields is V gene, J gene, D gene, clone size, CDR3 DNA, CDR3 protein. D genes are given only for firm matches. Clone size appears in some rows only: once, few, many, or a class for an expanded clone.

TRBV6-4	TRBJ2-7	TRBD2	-	TGTGCCTGGGGGGTAAAGGGCGGGAGAAATTACGAGCAGTACTTC	CAWGVKGGRNYEQYF
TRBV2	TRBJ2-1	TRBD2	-	TGTGCCAGCAGTGAAGGGACTAGCGGGAGTAATGAGCAGTTCTTC	CASSEGTSGSNEQFF
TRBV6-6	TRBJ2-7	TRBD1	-	TGTGCCAGCAGCCCGACAGGGGTTGAGCAGTACTTC	CASSPTGVEQYF
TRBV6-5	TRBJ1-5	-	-	TGTGCCAGCAGTTACTCCGACAGAGCGAAGCCCCAGCATTTT	CASSYSDRAKPQHF
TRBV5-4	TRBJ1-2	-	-	TGTGCCAGCAGCTCACTTATCGGGACGGCATATGGCTACACCTTC	CASSSLIGTAYGYTF
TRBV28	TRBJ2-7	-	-	TGTGCCAGCAGTGACGGTAAGGGGATGGGGTACGAGCAGTACTTC	CASSDGKGMGYEQYF
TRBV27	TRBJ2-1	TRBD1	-	TGTGCCAGCAGCCGACAGGGATACAATGAGCAGTTCTTC	CASSRQGYNEQFF
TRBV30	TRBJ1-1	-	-	TGTGCCTGGAGGGACAGTTACACTGAAGCTTTCTTT	CAWRDSYTEAFF
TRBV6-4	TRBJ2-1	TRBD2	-	TGTGCCAGCAGTGCTGATAGCGGGAATAGGGGCAATGAGCAGTTCTTC	CASSADSGNRGNEQFF
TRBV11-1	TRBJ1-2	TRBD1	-	TGTGCCAGCAGCGCCCGGACAGGTCCTTGGGGCTACACCTTC	CASSARTGPWGYTF
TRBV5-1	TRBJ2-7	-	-	TGCGCCAGCAGCTTGGTTCCCGGGGACTCTTTCTCCTACGAGCAGTACTTC	CASSLVPGDSFSYEQYF
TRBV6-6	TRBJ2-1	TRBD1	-	TGTGCCAGCAGTTCAACAGGGGGCGCTTTGAATGAGCAGTTCTTC	CASSSTGGALNEQFF
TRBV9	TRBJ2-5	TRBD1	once	TGTGCCAGCAGCTCGACCGCCGAAAGACAGGGAAACCAAGAGACCCAGTACTTC	CASSSTAERQGNQETQYF